The sequence of this T cell receptor beta chain was determined in a study of blood T cell repertoires in COVID-19. The CDR3 length is 15 residues. Germline values: CDR1 SNHLY, CDR2 FYNNEI. J gave up 5 bases and V 6 bases, and 5 bases lay outside the gene matches. Using immunoSEQ multiplex PCR, the repertoire was profiled, and TCRdb retains in-frame clones only, with some absent. The table has roughly 300,000 clones, approximately 92% seen once; the top ten hold under 7%. This TCR derives from a woman younger than 45 with COVID-19, enrolled during active disease. Sequencing was carried out using peripheral blood. This chain connects TRBV2 to TRBJ1-6, with 9 bases that match TRBD1. CDR3 nucleotide sequence: TGTGCCAGCAGCAGACAGGGGGGAGATAATTCACCCCTCCACTTT. Translating gives CASSRQGGDNSPLHF.